The 27 T cell receptor beta chains below all came from one sample that was sequenced in a study of beta chain features in type 1 diabetes. What was sequenced were expressed TCRB transcripts, since all of the isolated RNA had been reverse transcribed. Sequencing was performed with immunoSEQ multiplex PCR; in TCRdb, only in-frame clones are kept and a portion is missing. The data show 640,000 or so clones, over 10% seen once. General study results and limits: Across all four CD4+ subsets, people with type 1 diabetes showed modestly shorter TCRB CDR3s.

The antigens for these receptors are not known. Sequencing was done on a sample of naive CD4+ T cells from blood. All receptors come from a man younger than 35 with type 1 diabetes.

The chain couples TRBV7-9 to TRBJ1-1; D unresolved. The CDR3 has 13 residues. Trimming took 10 bases from V and 2 from J, leaving 14 bases between them. The V gene's germline CDR1 is SEHNR and CDR2 FQNEAQ (reference sequence). CDR3 protein: CAISSTRNTEAFF. The CDR3 DNA is TGTGCCATCTCAAGCACCCGAAACACTGAAGCTTTCTTT.

This clone was seen more than once but under ten times. The rearrangement links TRBV5-1 to TRBJ2-3; D gene unclear. The CDR3 runs 15 residues. V was pared by 0 bases and J by 6 bases, with 14 bases between. Germline lookup yields CDR1 SGHRS and CDR2 YFSETQ. CDR3 in DNA: TGCGCCAGCAGCTTGGCCGAGGTGAGCCTTGATACGCAGTATTTT. This gives the protein CASSLAEVSLDTQYF.

V is TRBV19 and J is TRBJ1-2, with a weak D call TRBD1 (5 bases). Looked up from germline, CDR1 is LNHDA and CDR2 is SQIVND (reference sequence). V was pared by 6 bases and J by 3 bases, with 17 bases between. The CDR3 has 15 amino acids. The CDR3 is CASRTTTGFYYGYTF. CDR3 nucleotides: TGTGCCAGTAGGACTACCACAGGCTTTTACTATGGCTACACCTTC.

This clone has more than one count but fewer than ten. The rearrangement uses TRBV7-2 and TRBJ2-7; tentative D call: TRBD1 (7 bases). This CDR3 has 13 amino acids. The V gene's germline CDR1 is SGHTA and CDR2 FQGNSA. The V gene lost 8 bases and the J gene lost 4 bases, with 15 bases spanning the gap. The CDR3 nucleotides read TGTGCCAGCGGAGGACAGGCGGGGTACGAGCAGTACTTC. This sequence encodes CASGGQAGYEQYF.

This chain connects TRBV23-1 to TRBJ1-2; 8 nucleotides line up with TRBD1. TRBV23-1 is flagged as an ORF with uncertain function. This CDR3 has 15 residues. V lost 6 bases and J lost 0; bases outside the gene matches: 6. The CDR3 spells CASRDRAAPNYGYTF. As DNA, the CDR3 is TGCGCCAGCAGGGACAGGGCCGCCCCTAACTATGGCTACACCTTC.

This chain links TRBV25-1 with TRBJ1-5; 9 bases match TRBD1. CDR3 length: 15 residues. CDR1 and CDR2 from the germline V gene are MGHDK and SYGVNS. V dropped 3 bases and J dropped 4; count of bases not matched to a gene: 4. The CDR3 is CASSEGQGINQPQHF. The CDR3 DNA reads as TGTGCCAGCAGTGAGGGACAGGGAATTAATCAGCCCCAGCATTTT.

This clone turned up a few times. The chain carries TRBV4-2 and TRBJ2-1, with TRBD1 matching over 9 bases. Germline V CDR1 and CDR2: LGHNA, YNFKEQ. J lost 9 bases, V lost 4 bases, and 4 bases had no gene match. The CDR3 covers 13 residues. In DNA form, the CDR3 reads TGTGCCAGCAGCCCGAAGGGACAGGGTGAGCAGTTCTTC. Protein product: CASSPKGQGEQFF.

The sample holds a few counts of this clone. Additional DNA sequences in this sample encode the identical CDR3. The CDR3 nucleotides are TGTGCCTGGAGTGTATCGGGCTCAAGGGGCTACACCTTC. Translation: CAWSVSGSRGYTF. The chain couples TRBV30 to TRBJ1-2; D is ambiguous. Germline V gene sequence: CDR1 GTSNPN, CDR2 SVGIG (reference sequence). The CDR3 totals 13 residues. V was pared by 0 bases and J by 8 bases, with 13 bases between. Supplemented by reference TRBV30 and TRBJ1-2, the full variable domain reads SQTIHQWPATLVQPVGSPLSLECTVEGTSNPNLYWYRQAAGRGLQLLFYSVGIGQISSEVPQNLSASRPQDRQFILSSKKLLLSDSGFYLCAWSVSGSRGYTFGSGTRLTVV.

The chain carries TRBV4-1 and TRBJ1-5, with 8 positions matching TRBD1. Germline V gene data show CDR1 as MGHRA and CDR2 as YSYEKL. The CDR3 is 16 residues long. Trimming at V came to 0 bases and at J to 7 bases, leaving 8 bases not matched to a gene. In DNA form, the CDR3 reads TGCGCCAGCAGCCAAGAACCAGGACAGGGCCGACAGCCCCAGCATTTT. This translates into CASSQEPGQGRQPQHF.

The chain links TRBV25-1 to TRBJ1-2; 9 nucleotides match TRBD1. The CDR3 covers 15 residues. Germline-derived CDR1 and CDR2 are MGHDK and SYGVNS. The V gene end was trimmed by 3 bases and the J gene end by 3 bases; junction bases not matched to a gene: 5. CDR3 in DNA: TGTGCCAGCAGTGAGGGACAGGGATTAGACTATGGCTACACCTTC. Encoded protein: CASSEGQGLDYGYTF.

This clone was seen only a few times. This chain links TRBV10-3 with TRBJ2-7; TRBD1 agrees at 9 bases. CDR3 size: 15 residues. Per the germline V gene, CDR1 is ENHRY and CDR2 is SYGVKD. With V trimmed by 3 bases and J by 6 bases, 9 bases remained unmatched. This CDR3 reads CAISDGQGIDGEQYF. The CDR3 region has the DNA TGTGCCATCAGTGATGGACAGGGGATCGATGGCGAGCAGTACTTC.

The chain is built from TRBV11-1 and TRBJ2-1; tentatively, D is TRBD1 (5 bases). Trimming left V 2 bases short and J 1 base short, with 12 bases between. CDR3 size: 16 residues. The germline V gene has CDR1 SGHAT and CDR2 FQDESV (reference sequence). The CDR3 sequence is CASSLQGDLSYNEQFF. The CDR3 coding sequence is TGTGCCAGCAGCTTACAGGGTGACTTATCCTACAATGAGCAGTTCTTC.

The sample holds a few counts of this clone. This chain links TRBV13 with TRBJ1-2; 9 nucleotides align to TRBD1. Per germline, CDR1 PRHDT and CDR2 FYEKMQ (reference sequence). V lost 5 bases and J lost 3; bases outside the gene matches: 4. This CDR3 is built from 14 residues. CDR3 coding DNA: TGTGCCAGCAGCGCGGACAGGGGTGACTATGGCTACACCTTC. Amino acid sequence: CASSADRGDYGYTF.

This clone has more than one count but fewer than ten. The chain recombines TRBV5-1 with TRBJ1-5, with no clear D. Per the germline V gene, CDR1 is SGHRS and CDR2 is YFSETQ. V lost 0 bases to trimming and J lost 7 bases, with 8 bases between them. CDR3 length equals 13 residues. The CDR3 reads CASSLEGYQPQHF. The DNA for the CDR3 is TGCGCCAGCAGCTTGGAGGGATACCAGCCCCAGCATTTT.

A few counts support this clone. This sequence joins TRBV10-3 and TRBJ1-6, with TRBD1 matching over 8 bases. Germline V CDR1 and CDR2: ENHRY, SYGVKD. This CDR3 is built from 15 residues. V was clipped by 4 bases and J by 7 bases; unmatched bases: 6. The CDR3 coding sequence is TGTGCCATCAGTGCGGGGCAGGGGGCAAATTCACCCCTCCACTTT. Its protein product is CAISAGQGANSPLHF.

The chain couples TRBV27 to TRBJ2-2, with TRBD2 matching 10 bases. V lost 2 bases to trimming and J lost 1 base; unmatched junction nucleotides: 1. The CDR3 extends over 16 amino acids. Germline loops: CDR1 MNHEY, CDR2 SMNVEV (reference sequence). This CDR3 is CASSLRTSGNTGELFF. CDR3 nucleotide sequence: TGTGCCAGCAGTTTACGGACTAGCGGGAACACCGGGGAGCTGTTTTTT.

This sequence joins TRBV7-8 and TRBJ1-1; D not certain. Germline-derived CDR1 and CDR2 are SGHVS and FQNEAQ. This CDR3 is built from 14 residues. Deletions cut 2 bases from V and 1 base from J, with 8 bases between. The CDR3 bases are TGTGCCAGCAGCTTAAATACTCCGAACACTGAAGCTTTCTTT. This codes for CASSLNTPNTEAFF.

The V gene is TRBV7-9, the J gene TRBJ2-1; possibly TRBD1 or TRBD2 for D (6 bases each). CDR1 is SEHNR and CDR2 is FQNEAQ in the germline V gene (reference sequence). CDR3 length: 13 residues. Trimming removed 5 bases at V and 9 bases at J, with 14 bases between. The CDR3 sequence is CASSQGTGGEQFF. In DNA, the CDR3 is TGTGCCAGCAGCCAGGGGACTGGGGGTGAGCAGTTCTTC.

The chain is built from TRBV19 and TRBJ2-2; TRBD1 is a possible D gene (6 bases). Germline CDR1 is LNHDA and CDR2 is SQIVND (reference sequence). The CDR3 totals 13 residues. Trimming pared 9 bases from V and 0 bases from J, leaving 8 bases between. CDR3 DNA sequence: TGTGCCAGCAGGACAGCGAACACCGGGGAGCTGTTTTTT. Translating it yields CASRTANTGELFF.

This chain joins TRBV19 and TRBJ2-7; D is unresolved. Trimming took 5 bases from V and 1 from J, leaving 12 bases between them. The CDR3 runs to 14 residues. CDR1 is LNHDA and CDR2 is SQIVND in the germline V gene (reference sequence). CDR3 residues: CASSVDAMSYEQYF. The CDR3 DNA is TGTGCCAGTAGTGTCGACGCCATGTCCTACGAGCAGTACTTC. The variable domain in full, completed from reference TRBV19 and TRBJ2-7, reads DGGITQSPKYLFRKEGQNVTLSCEQNLNHDAMYWYRQDPGQGLRLIYYSQIVNDFQKGDIAEGYSVSREKKESFPLTVTSAQKNPTAFYLCASSVDAMSYEQYFGPGTRLTVT.

The V gene is TRBV15, the J gene TRBJ2-1; 9 bases map to TRBD1. Germline V lookup: CDR1 LNHNV, CDR2 YYDKDF (reference sequence). J lost 4 bases, V lost 8 bases, and 3 bases had no gene match. The CDR3 is 13 amino acids. This chain's CDR3 is CATPGQGYNEQFF. CDR3 coding DNA: TGTGCCACCCCGGGACAGGGTTACAATGAGCAGTTCTTC.

This chain uses TRBV30 with TRBJ2-3, with no clear D. Germline assignment: CDR1 GTSNPN and CDR2 SVGIG (reference sequence). Trimming took off 1 base at V and 4 bases at J, with 9 bases between the two ends. The CDR3 is 13 amino acids. CDR3 region: CAWSEQTPDTQYF. CDR3 DNA: TGTGCCTGGAGTGAACAGACCCCAGATACGCAGTATTTT. The entire variable domain, with the rest obtained from reference TRBV30 and TRBJ2-3, is as follows: SQTIHQWPATLVQPVGSPLSLECTVEGTSNPNLYWYRQAAGRGLQLLFYSVGIGQISSEVPQNLSASRPQDRQFILSSKKLLLSDSGFYLCAWSEQTPDTQYFGPGTRLTVL.

J is TRBJ2-3 and V is TRBV7-6, with 15 bases lining up with TRBD2. V lost 5 bases, J lost 8 bases, and 2 bases stayed unmatched. Germline values: CDR1 SGHVS, CDR2 FNYEAQ. The length of the CDR3 is 14 residues. The chain's CDR3 is CASSRGLAGGTQYF. DNA for the CDR3: TGTGCCAGCAGCAGGGGACTAGCGGGGGGTACGCAGTATTTT.

This clone was counted between two and nine times. This chain uses TRBV19 with TRBJ1-1, with D tentatively TRBD1 (6 bases). The CDR3 spans 13 residues. In germline, CDR1 is LNHDA, CDR2 SQIVND (reference sequence). V lost 4 bases and J 5 bases, leaving 11 bases between the germline ends. Written as DNA, the CDR3 is TGTGCCAGTAGTAACAGGGTGGGGACTGAAGCTTTCTTT. It encodes CASSNRVGTEAFF.

The chain couples TRBV18 to TRBJ2-7; D may be TRBD1 (5 bases). Germline-derived CDR1 and CDR2 are KGHSH and LQKENI. The CDR3 runs to 12 residues. Trimming cost V 3 bases and J 6 bases, with 9 bases left between them. As DNA, the CDR3 is TGTGCCAGCTCACCCCAGGGCGCCGAGCAGTACTTC. It is translated as CASSPQGAEQYF.

The genes are TRBV4-2 and TRBJ1-3; D is unresolved. Germline CDR1 and CDR2: LGHNA and YNFKEQ. The CDR3 totals 17 residues. V was shortened by 0 bases and J by 4 bases, with 16 bases between the two germline ends. The DNA for the CDR3 is TGTGCCAGCAGCCAAGAACTCGCCTCGGGAGGCGGAAACACCATATATTTT. Its protein product is CASSQELASGGGNTIYF.

This clone was seen only a few times. This chain connects TRBV19 to TRBJ2-5, with 8 bases identical to TRBD2. The CDR3 covers 13 residues. Germline loops: CDR1 LNHDA, CDR2 SQIVND (reference sequence). With 8 bases clipped from V and 5 bases from J, the junction kept 7 bases outside the gene matches. CDR3 in amino acids: CASSDGGGETQYF. Written as DNA, the CDR3 is TGTGCCAGTTCGGACGGCGGGGGGGAGACCCAGTACTTC. Looking up the rest from reference TRBV19 and TRBJ2-5 gives the full variable domain: DGGITQSPKYLFRKEGQNVTLSCEQNLNHDAMYWYRQDPGQGLRLIYYSQIVNDFQKGDIAEGYSVSREKKESFPLTVTSAQKNPTAFYLCASSDGGGETQYFGPGTRLLVL.